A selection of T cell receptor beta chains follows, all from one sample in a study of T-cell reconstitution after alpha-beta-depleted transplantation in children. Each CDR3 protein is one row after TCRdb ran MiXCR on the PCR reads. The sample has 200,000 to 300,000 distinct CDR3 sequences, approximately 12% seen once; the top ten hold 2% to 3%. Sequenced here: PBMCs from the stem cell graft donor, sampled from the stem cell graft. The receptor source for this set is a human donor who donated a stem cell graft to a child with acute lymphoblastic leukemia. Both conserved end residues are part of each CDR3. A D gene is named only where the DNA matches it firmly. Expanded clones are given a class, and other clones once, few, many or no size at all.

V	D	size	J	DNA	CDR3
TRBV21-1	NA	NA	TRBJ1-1	TGTGCCAGCAGCAAAGTAAGGACAGGGGGCACTGAAGCTTTCTTT	CASSKVRTGGTEAFF
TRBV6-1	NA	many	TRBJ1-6	TGTGCCAGCAGGCCATCGGCGGGGGATTCACCCCTCCACTTT	CASRPSAGDSPLHF
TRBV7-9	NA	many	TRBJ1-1	TGTGCCAGCAGCTTAGTCTCCGGGTTGAACACTGAAGCTTTCTTT	CASSLVSGLNTEAFF
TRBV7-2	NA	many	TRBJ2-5	TGTGCCAGCAGCTTACAGGGCTACGAGACCCAGTACTTC	CASSLQGYETQYF
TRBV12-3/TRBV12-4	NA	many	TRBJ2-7	TGTGCCAGCAGTTTAAAGATGGGGGGCATCGAGCAGTACTTC	CASSLKMGGIEQYF
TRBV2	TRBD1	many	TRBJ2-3	TGTGCCAGCAGTGAAGCGCTTTTTGGACAGGGGGCAAGGTATTACGGCACAGATACGCAGTATTTT	CASSEALFGQGARYYGTDTQYF
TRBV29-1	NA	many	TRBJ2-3	TGCAGCGTGCGAATCCCAGGAGGGGCAAATACGCAGTATTTT	CSVRIPGGANTQYF
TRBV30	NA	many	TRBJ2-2	TGTGCCTGGAGTGCCTCCCACACCGGGGAGCTGTTTTTT	CAWSASHTGELFF
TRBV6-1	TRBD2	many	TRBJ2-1	TGTGCCAGCAAGACCCGACTAGCGGGGAACAATGAGCAGTTCTTC	CASKTRLAGNNEQFF
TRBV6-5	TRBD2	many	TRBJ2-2	TGTGCCAGCAGTTTCCCCCAAGGACTAGCGGGATCCGGGGAGCTGTTTTTT	CASSFPQGLAGSGELFF
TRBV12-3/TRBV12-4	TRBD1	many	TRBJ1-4	TGTGCCAGCAGTTTACGACAGGGGGTGACTAATGAAAAACTGTTTTTT	CASSLRQGVTNEKLFF